This entry concerns a single TCR beta chain. The antigen is unknown. Profiling relied on immunoSEQ multiplex PCR, and the TCRdb table lists in-frame clones only, not all of them. The data contain tens of thousands of clones, about 89% of them singletons. The sample originates from a study of Tregs in tolerant kidney transplant recipients. The CDR3 totals 14 residues. Germline-derived CDR1 and CDR2 are MGHRA and YSYEKL. Trimming removed 4 bases at V and 2 bases at J, with 12 bases between. Study-level findings and limits: Biological reproducibility was not directly addressed in this study. Tregs expanded with activated donor B cells seemed most donor-specific. Validation in larger populations is needed because few patients were studied. Nucleotide sequences could not be compared across some patients' samples due to primer changes.

The sequence was collected from a human donor who received a combined kidney and bone marrow transplant. Sample: CD4+ T cells from blood, taken before the transplant. The V and J genes are TRBV4-1 and TRBJ2-7; no clear D gene. The DNA of the CDR3 is TGCGCCAGCAGCCCCCCGGTGGAGCCCTACGAGCAGTACTTC. This translates into CASSPPVEPYEQYF.